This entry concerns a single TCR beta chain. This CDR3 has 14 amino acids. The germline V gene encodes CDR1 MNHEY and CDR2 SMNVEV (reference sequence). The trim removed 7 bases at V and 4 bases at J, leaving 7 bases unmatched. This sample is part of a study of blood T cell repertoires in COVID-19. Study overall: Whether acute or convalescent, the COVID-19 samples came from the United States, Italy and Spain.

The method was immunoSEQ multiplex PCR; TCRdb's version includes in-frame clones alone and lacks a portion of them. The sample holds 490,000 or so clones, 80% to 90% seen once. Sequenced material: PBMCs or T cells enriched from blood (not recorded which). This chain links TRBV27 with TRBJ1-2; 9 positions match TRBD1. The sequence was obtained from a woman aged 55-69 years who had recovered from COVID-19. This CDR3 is CASKLGQGGYGYTF. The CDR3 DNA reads TGTGCCAGCAAGTTGGGACAGGGTGGCTATGGCTACACCTTC.